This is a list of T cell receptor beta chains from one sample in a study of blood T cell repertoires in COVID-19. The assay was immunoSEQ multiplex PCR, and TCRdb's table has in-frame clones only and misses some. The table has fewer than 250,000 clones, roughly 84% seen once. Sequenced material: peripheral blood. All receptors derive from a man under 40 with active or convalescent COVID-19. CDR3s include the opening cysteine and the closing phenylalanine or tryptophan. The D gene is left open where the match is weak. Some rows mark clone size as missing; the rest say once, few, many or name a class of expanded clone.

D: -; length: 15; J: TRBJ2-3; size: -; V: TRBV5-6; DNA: TGTGCCAGCAGCTGGGCCAGTGAAAAGGCAGATACGCAGTATTTT; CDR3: CASSWASEKADTQYF
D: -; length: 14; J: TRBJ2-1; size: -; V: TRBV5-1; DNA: TGCGCCAGCAGCTCACGGGGAAACGGCGATGAGCAGTTCTTC; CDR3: CASSSRGNGDEQFF
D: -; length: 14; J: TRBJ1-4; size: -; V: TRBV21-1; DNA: TGTGCCAGCAGCACCCGGACAGGGGGCGGAAAACTGTTTTTT; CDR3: CASSTRTGGGKLFF
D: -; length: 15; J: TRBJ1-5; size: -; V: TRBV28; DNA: TGTGCCATCGCTGGAGGGGTTAAGGGGAATCAGCCCCAGCATTTT; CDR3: CAIAGGVKGNQPQHF
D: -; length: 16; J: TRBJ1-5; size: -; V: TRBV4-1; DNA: TGCGCCAGCAGCCAAGATCTCTCAGGGGTGTTTGAGCCCCAGCATTTT; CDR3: CASSQDLSGVFEPQHF
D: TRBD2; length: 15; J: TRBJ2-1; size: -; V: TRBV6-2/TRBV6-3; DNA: TGTGCCAGCAGTTACAGGCTAGCGGGAGGACCCGAGCAGTTCTTC; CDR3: CASSYRLAGGPEQFF
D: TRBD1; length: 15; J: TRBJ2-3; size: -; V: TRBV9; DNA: TGTGCCAGCAGCGTATCTACAGGGGGGTCAGATACGCAGTATTTT; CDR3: CASSVSTGGSDTQYF
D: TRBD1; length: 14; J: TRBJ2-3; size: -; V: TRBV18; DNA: TGTGCCAGCTCATGGGGACAGTCCACAGATACGCAGTATTTT; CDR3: CASSWGQSTDTQYF
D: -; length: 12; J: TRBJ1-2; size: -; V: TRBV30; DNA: TGTGCCTGGGGGGTAGCTAACTATGGCTACACCTTC; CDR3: CAWGVANYGYTF
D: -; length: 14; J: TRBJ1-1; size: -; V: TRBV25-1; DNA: TGTGCCAGCAGTGAATTGGCCCGGAACACTGAAGCTTTCTTT; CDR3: CASSELARNTEAFF
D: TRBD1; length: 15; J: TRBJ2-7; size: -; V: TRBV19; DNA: TGTGCCAGTAGACCCGGGACAGTTGGGTCCTACGAGCAGTACTTC; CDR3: CASRPGTVGSYEQYF
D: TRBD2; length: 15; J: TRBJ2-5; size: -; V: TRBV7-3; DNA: TGTGCCAGCAGCTTAGGCGGGAGGGGACAAGAGACCCAGTACTTC; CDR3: CASSLGGRGQETQYF
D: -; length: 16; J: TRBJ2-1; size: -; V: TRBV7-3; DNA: TGTGCCAGCAGCCTAACCCTAGGCGACTCCTACAATGAGCAGTTCTTC; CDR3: CASSLTLGDSYNEQFF
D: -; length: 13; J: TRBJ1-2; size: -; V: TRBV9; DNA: TGTGCCAGCAGCCCCCTCCCGGTAGATGGCTACACCTTC; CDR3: CASSPLPVDGYTF
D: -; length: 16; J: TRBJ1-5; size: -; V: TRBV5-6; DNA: TGTGCCAGCAGCTTTTGGGGGGTAGTGTCGAATCAGCCCCAGCATTTT; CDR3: CASSFWGVVSNQPQHF
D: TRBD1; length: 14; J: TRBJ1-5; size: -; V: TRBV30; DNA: TGTGCCTGGAGTTTCGGGACAGGGGATCAGCCCCAGCATTTT; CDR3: CAWSFGTGDQPQHF
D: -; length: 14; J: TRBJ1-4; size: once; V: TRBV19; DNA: TGTGCCAGTAGTATCAGGATGGCTGGTGAAAAACTGTTTTTT; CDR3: CASSIRMAGEKLFF
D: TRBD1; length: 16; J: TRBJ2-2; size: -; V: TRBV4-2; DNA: TGTGCCAGCAGCCATACCGGGACAGAGAACACCGGGGAGCTGTTTTTT; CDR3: CASSHTGTENTGELFF
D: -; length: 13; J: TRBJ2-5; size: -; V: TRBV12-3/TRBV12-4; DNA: TGTGCCAGCAGCCCCGGGATTCAAGAGACCCAGTACTTC; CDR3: CASSPGIQETQYF
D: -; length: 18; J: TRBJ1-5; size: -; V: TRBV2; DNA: TGTGCCAGCAGTGAGGCCCTTTTAGCAGGGAAAAGCAATCAGCCCCAGCATTTT; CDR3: CASSEALLAGKSNQPQHF
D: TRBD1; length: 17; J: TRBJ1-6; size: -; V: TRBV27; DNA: TGTGCCAGCAGTTTCCAGGGGGCCGGTTACTATAATTCACCCCTCCACTTT; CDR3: CASSFQGAGYYNSPLHF
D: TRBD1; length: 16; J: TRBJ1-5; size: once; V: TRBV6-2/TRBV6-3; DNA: TGTGCCAGCAGTTATTCACAGGGGAGGTGGAATCAGCCCCAGCATTTT; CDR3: CASSYSQGRWNQPQHF
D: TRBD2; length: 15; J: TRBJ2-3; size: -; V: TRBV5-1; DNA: TGCGCCAGCAGCTATAGCGGGAGGGACACAGATACGCAGTATTTT; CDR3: CASSYSGRDTDTQYF
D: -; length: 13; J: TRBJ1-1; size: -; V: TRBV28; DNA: TGTGCCAGCAGTTTTAGGAGAGCCACTGAAGCTTTCTTT; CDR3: CASSFRRATEAFF
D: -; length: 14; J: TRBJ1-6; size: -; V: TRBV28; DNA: TGTGCCAGCATAGGGGTTGGTCAAACCTCACCCCTCCACTTT; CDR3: CASIGVGQTSPLHF
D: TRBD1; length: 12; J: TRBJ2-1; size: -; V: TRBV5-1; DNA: TGCGCCAGCAGCGGCGGGACAGGGGTCCGGTTCTTC; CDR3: CASSGGTGVRFF
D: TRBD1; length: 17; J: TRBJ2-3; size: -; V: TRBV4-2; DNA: TGTGCCAGCAGCCAAGACTGGGCAGGGGGATCCGCAGATACGCAGTATTTT; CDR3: CASSQDWAGGSADTQYF
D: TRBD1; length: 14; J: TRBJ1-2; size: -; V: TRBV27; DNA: TGTGCCAGCTCCCCACAGGGGGTTAACTATGGCTACACCTTC; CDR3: CASSPQGVNYGYTF
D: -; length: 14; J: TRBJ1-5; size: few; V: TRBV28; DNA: TGTGCCAGCACGGGGACACCGACATCTCAGCCCCAGCATTTT; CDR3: CASTGTPTSQPQHF
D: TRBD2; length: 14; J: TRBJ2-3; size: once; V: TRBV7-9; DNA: TGTGCCAGCAGCTTATCTAGCGGTGGGGGTACGCAGTATTTT; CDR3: CASSLSSGGGTQYF
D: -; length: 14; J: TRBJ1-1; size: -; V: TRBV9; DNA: TGTGCCAGCAGCGCCCAGACAGCTAACACTGAAGCTTTCTTT; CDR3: CASSAQTANTEAFF
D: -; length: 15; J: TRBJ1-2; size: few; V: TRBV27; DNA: TGTGCCAGCAGTCCATCGTGGGGAGGAACCCATGGCTACACCTTC; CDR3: CASSPSWGGTHGYTF
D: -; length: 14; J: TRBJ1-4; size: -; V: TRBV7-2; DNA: TGTGCCAGCAGCCAACAGAGAACTAATGAAAAACTGTTTTTT; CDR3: CASSQQRTNEKLFF
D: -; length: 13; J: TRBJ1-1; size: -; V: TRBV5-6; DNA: TGTGCCAGCAGCCTACTCCTTGCCACTGAAGCTTTCTTT; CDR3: CASSLLLATEAFF
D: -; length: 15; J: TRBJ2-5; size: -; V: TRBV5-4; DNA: TGTGCCAGCAGCTTACCAGGACGGGGACAAGAGACCCAGTACTTC; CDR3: CASSLPGRGQETQYF
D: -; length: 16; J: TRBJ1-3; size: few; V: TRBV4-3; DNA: TGCGCCAGCAGCCAAGACCGTCCGAGCTCTGGAAACACCATATATTTT; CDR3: CASSQDRPSSGNTIYF
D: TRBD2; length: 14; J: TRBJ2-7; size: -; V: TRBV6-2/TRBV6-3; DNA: TGTGCCAGCAGTTACGGACTAGCGGTCTACGAGCAGTACTTC; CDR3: CASSYGLAVYEQYF
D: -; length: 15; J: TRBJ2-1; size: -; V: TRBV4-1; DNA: TGCGCCAGCAGCTACAGTGGGGGGGGCAGGAATGAGCAGTTCTTC; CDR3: CASSYSGGGRNEQFF
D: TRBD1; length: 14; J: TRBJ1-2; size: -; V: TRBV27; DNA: TGTGCCAGCAAACGACAGGGGGAAAGCTATGGCTACACCTTC; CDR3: CASKRQGESYGYTF
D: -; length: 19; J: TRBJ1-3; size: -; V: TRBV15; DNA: TGTGCCACCAGCAGAGATTTGTGGCGGGACCTTAGCTCTGGAAACACCATATATTTT; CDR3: CATSRDLWRDLSSGNTIYF
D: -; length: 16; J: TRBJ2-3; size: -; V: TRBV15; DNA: TGTGCCACCAGCAGAGATCCCAGCGGAAGCACAGATACGCAGTATTTT; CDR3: CATSRDPSGSTDTQYF
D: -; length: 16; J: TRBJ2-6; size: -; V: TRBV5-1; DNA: TGCGCCAGCAGCTCAGTGGGAGTCTCTGGGGCCAACGTCCTGACTTTC; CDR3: CASSSVGVSGANVLTF
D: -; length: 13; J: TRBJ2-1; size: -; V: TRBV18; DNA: TGTGCCAGCTCCCGCCTAGAAGTCGATGAGCAGTTCTTC; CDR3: CASSRLEVDEQFF
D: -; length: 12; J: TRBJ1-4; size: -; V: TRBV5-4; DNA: TGTGCCAGCAGCTCCATCGGATCAGGACTGTTTTTT; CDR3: CASSSIGSGLFF
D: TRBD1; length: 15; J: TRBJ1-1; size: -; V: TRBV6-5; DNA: TGTGCCAGCAGTTACACAGGGGGCCCGAAGACTGAAGCTTTCTTT; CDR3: CASSYTGGPKTEAFF
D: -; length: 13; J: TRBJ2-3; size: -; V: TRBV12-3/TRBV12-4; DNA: TGTGCCAGCGGGGGAGGCGGAGGGCGGGGGCAGTATTTT; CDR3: CASGGGGGRGQYF
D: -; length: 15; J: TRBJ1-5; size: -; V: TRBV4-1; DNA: TGCGCCAGCAGCGCCCTAGGCAGGGGCGATCAGCCCCAGCATTTT; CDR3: CASSALGRGDQPQHF
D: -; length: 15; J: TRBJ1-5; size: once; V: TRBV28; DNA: TGTGCCAGCAGTTATTCGGGAGGTAGCAATCAGCCCCAGCATTTT; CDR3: CASSYSGGSNQPQHF
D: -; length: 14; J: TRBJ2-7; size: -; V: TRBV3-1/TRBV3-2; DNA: TGTGCCAGCAGCCAAGATTGGCGGAACTACGAGCAGTACTTC; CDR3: CASSQDWRNYEQYF
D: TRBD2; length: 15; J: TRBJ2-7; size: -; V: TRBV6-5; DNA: TGTGCCAGCAGTTCGGGACTAGCGGGAGGTGGCGAGCAGTACTTC; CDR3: CASSSGLAGGGEQYF
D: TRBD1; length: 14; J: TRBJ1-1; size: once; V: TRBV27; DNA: TGTGCCAGCAGTTTAGGGCAGGGGGTCGGTGAAGCTTTCTTT; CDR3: CASSLGQGVGEAFF
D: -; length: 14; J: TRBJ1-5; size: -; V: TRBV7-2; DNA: TGTGCCAGCAGCTTATTTGCAGTCTCTTTGCCCCAGCATTTT; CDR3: CASSLFAVSLPQHF
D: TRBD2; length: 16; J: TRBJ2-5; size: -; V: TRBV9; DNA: TGTGCCAGCAGCGCGGGAGGACGGTGGGGAGCGGAGACCCAGTACTTC; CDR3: CASSAGGRWGAETQYF
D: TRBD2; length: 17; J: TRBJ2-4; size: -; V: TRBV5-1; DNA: TGCGCCAGCAGCCCCCAGACTAGCGGGAGGGCTAGGAACATTCAGTACTTC; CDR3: CASSPQTSGRARNIQYF
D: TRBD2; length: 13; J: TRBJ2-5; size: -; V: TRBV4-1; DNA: TGCGCCAGCAGCCAAGGGGGGGGAGAGACCCAGTACTTC; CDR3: CASSQGGGETQYF
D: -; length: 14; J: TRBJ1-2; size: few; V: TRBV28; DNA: TGTGCCAGCAGTTTATCGAGAGCTAACTATGGCTACACCTTC; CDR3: CASSLSRANYGYTF
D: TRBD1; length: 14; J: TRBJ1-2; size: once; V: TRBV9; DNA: TGTGCCAGCAGCCCAGTGGGACAGCTCTATGGCTACACCTTC; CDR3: CASSPVGQLYGYTF
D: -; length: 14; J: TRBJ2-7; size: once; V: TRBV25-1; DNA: TGTGCCAGCAGTGAAGGGGAGTTTTCCTACGAGCAGTACTTC; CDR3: CASSEGEFSYEQYF